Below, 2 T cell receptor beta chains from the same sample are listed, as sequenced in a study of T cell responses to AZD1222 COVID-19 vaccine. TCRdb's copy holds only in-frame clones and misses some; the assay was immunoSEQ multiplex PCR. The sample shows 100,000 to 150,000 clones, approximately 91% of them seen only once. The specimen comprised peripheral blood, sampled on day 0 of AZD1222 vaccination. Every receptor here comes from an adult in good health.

The chain's CDR3 is CASSQDTASDRTMKQFF. The CDR3 nucleotides are TGTGCCAGCAGCCAAGATACGGCTAGCGACCGAACAATGAAGCAGTTCTTC. The genes are TRBV4-2 and TRBJ2-1; D is perhaps TRBD2 (6 bases). Germline CDR1 reads LGHNA; CDR2 reads YNFKEQ. This CDR3 has 17 amino acids. Trimming stripped 0 bases from V and 11 bases from J, with 23 bases between.

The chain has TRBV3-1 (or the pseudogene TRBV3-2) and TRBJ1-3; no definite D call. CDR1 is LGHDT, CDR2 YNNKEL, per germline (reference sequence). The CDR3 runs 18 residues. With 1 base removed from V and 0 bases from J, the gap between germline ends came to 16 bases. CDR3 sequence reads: CASSQGPAAPTSGNTIYF. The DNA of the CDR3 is TGTGCCAGCAGCCAAGGTCCGGCTGCCCCGACCTCTGGAAACACCATATATTTT.